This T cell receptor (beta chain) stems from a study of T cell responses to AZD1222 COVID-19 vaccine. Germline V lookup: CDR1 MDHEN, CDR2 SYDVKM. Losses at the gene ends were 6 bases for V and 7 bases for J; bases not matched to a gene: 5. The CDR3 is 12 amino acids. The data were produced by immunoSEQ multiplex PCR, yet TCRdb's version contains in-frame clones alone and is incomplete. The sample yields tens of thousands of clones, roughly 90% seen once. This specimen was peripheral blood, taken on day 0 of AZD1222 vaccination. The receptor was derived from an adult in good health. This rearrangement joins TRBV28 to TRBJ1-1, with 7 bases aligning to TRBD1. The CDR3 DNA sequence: TGTGCCAGCAGCTCCACAGGGGTTGAAGCTTTCTTT. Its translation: CASSSTGVEAFF. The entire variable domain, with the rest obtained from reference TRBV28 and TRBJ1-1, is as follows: DVKVTQSSRYLVKRTGEKVFLECVQDMDHENMFWYRQDPGLGLRLIYFSYDVKMKEKGDIPEGYSVSREKKERFSLILESASTNQTSMYLCASSSTGVEAFFGQGTRLTVV.